These T cell receptor beta chains were read from a single sample in a study of cytomegalovirus exposure and HLA in healthy donors. Clones were read by immunoSEQ multiplex PCR, and TCRdb kept only the in-frame ones, dropping some. The sample has 250,000 to 350,000 clones; about 75% are singletons. The sequencing sample was made of PBMCs. The receptors come from a female donor in good health and CMV-seronegative. Each CDR3 is given with its conserved first and last residue. Each record gives: J gene, clone size, V gene, D gene, CDR3 protein, CDR3 DNA. D genes are given only for firm matches. Clone size is shown for a subset of rows, as once, few, many or a class of expanded clone.

TRBJ1-1 - TRBV4-1 TRBD1 CASSQEDRLNTEAFF TGCGCCAGCAGCCAAGAGGACAGGTTGAACACTGAAGCTTTCTTT
TRBJ2-7 - TRBV5-3 - CARSLGGEPYEQYF TGTGCCAGAAGCTTGGGCGGGGAGCCCTACGAGCAGTACTTC
TRBJ1-4 - TRBV19 - CASSIGQSTNEKLFF TGTGCCAGTAGTATAGGACAGTCAACTAATGAAAAACTGTTTTTT
TRBJ1-2 few TRBV7-9 TRBD1 CASSLGQGGGYTF TGTGCCAGCAGCTTGGGTCAGGGGGGAGGCTACACCTTC
TRBJ1-3 - TRBV7-9 - CASSTRQSSSGNTIYF TGTGCCAGCAGCACCCGACAGAGCAGCTCTGGAAACACCATATATTTT
TRBJ1-1 - TRBV27 - CASSHGQILNTEAFF TGTGCCAGCAGCCACGGACAGATTCTGAACACTGAAGCTTTCTTT
TRBJ2-7 few TRBV6-5 - CASTDSYEQYF TGTGCCAGCACAGACTCCTACGAGCAGTACTTC
TRBJ2-5 - TRBV7-6 TRBD2 CASSLEREREETQYF TGTGCCAGCAGCCTAGAGCGGGAGAGGGAAGAGACCCAGTACTTC
TRBJ1-1 - TRBV7-3 TRBD1 CASSLYGTAHTEAFF TGTGCCAGCAGCTTATACGGGACAGCGCACACTGAAGCTTTCTTT
TRBJ2-7 - TRBV7-9 - CASSSPVQEGDEQYF TGTGCCAGCAGCTCCCCGGTGCAGGAAGGGGACGAGCAGTACTTC
TRBJ1-1 - TRBV11-3 TRBD1 CASRITGTGRGAFF TGTGCCAGCAGGATCACCGGGACAGGGAGGGGGGCTTTCTTT
TRBJ2-7 - TRBV6-6 - CASSSRGSEQYF TGTGCCAGCAGTTCACGGGGGAGCGAGCAGTACTTC
TRBJ1-2 - TRBV19 TRBD1 CASSVQGQGLYGYTF TGTGCCAGTAGTGTCCAGGGACAGGGGCTCTATGGCTACACCTTC
TRBJ2-1 - TRBV28 TRBD2 CASTGGRHTDEQFF TGTGCCAGCACAGGCGGGAGGCATACGGATGAGCAGTTCTTC
TRBJ2-7 - TRBV27 - CASSIRQDLYEQYF TGTGCCAGCAGTATAAGACAGGACCTATACGAGCAGTACTTC
TRBJ2-5 - TRBV6-6 - CASSYPQGSEETQYF TGTGCCAGCAGTTACCCACAGGGTAGTGAGGAGACCCAGTACTTC
TRBJ1-2 - TRBV7-6 - CASSPGGGAGGYTF TGTGCCAGCAGCCCCGGAGGAGGGGCAGGTGGCTACACCTTC
TRBJ2-7 - TRBV12-5 TRBD2 CASGPGTSGSYEQYF TGTGCTAGTGGTCCGGGGACTAGCGGGAGCTACGAGCAGTACTTC
TRBJ1-4 - TRBV19 - CASVPAGLDSSGAKLFF TGTGCCAGCGTACCCGCGGGGCTCGACAGTAGCGGGGCAAAACTGTTTTTT
TRBJ2-1 - TRBV6-1 TRBD1 CASSELWTGGLEQFF TGTGCCAGCAGTGAATTGTGGACAGGGGGCTTGGAGCAGTTCTTC
TRBJ2-1 - TRBV5-1 TRBD2 CASSSLSTGTSGRQWYNEQFF TGCGCCAGCAGTTCATTGTCCACCGGGACTAGCGGGAGGCAATGGTACAATGAGCAGTTCTTC
TRBJ2-3 - TRBV28 - CASYDWGTRATDTQYF TGTGCCAGCTACGATTGGGGGACAAGGGCCACAGATACGCAGTATTTT